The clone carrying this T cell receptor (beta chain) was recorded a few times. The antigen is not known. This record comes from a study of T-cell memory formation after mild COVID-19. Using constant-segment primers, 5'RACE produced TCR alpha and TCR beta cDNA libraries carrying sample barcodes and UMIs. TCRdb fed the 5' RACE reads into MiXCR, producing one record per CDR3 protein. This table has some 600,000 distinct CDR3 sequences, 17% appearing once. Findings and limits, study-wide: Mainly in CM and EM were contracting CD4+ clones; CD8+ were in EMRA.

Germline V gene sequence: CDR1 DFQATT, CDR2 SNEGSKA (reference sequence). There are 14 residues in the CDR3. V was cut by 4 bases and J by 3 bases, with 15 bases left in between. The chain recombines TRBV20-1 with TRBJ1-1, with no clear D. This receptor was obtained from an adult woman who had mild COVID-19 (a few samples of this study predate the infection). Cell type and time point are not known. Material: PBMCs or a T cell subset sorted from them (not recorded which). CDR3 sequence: CSAILPRGYTEAFF. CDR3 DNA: TGCAGTGCTATTTTGCCCCGCGGATACACTGAAGCTTTCTTT.